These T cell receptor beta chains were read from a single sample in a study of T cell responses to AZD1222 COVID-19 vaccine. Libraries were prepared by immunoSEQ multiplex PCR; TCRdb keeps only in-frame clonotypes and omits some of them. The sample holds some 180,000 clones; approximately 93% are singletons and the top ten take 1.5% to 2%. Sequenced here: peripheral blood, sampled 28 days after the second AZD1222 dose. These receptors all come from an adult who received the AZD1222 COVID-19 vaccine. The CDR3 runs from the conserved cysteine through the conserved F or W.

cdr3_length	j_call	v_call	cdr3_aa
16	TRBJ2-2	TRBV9	CASSVVSSGGTGELFF
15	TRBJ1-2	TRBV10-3	CAISPRDRGNYGYTF
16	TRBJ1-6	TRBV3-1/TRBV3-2	CASSQGQPRAHSPLHF
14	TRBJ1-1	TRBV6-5	CASNPDRGITEAFF
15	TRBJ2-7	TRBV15	CATSRGSDRPYEQYF
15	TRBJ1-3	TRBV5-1	CASSLASGSGNTIYF
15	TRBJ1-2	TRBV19	CASSPRDRRGYGYTF
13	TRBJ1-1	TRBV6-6	CASSYADRAEAFF
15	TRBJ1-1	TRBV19	CASSTPGASNTEAFF
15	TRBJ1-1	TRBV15	CATSRGGEGNTEAFF
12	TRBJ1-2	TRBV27	CASGPTGRGYTF